Included here is one T cell receptor (beta chain) sequence, with context. This sample is part of a study of T cell responses to AZD1222 COVID-19 vaccine. Second-dose intervals near 4 or 12 weeks were combined. Using immunoSEQ multiplex PCR, the repertoire was profiled, and TCRdb retains in-frame clones only, with some absent. This sample has fewer than 100,000 clones, with 84% found just once. The V and J ends lost 4 bases and 2 bases respectively, with 18 bases between them. Germline loops: CDR1 MNHNS, CDR2 SASEGT. There are 16 residues in the CDR3. The sample here was peripheral blood, taken 28 days after the second AZD1222 dose. The rearrangement uses TRBV6-1 and TRBJ2-7; D may correspond to TRBD1 or TRBD2 (5 bases each). This clonotype was sampled from an adult who received the AZD1222 COVID-19 vaccine. This CDR3 is CASSVIRDRRTYEQYF. The CDR3 DNA follows: TGTGCCAGCAGTGTGATCCGGGACCGGAGGACCTACGAGCAGTACTTC.